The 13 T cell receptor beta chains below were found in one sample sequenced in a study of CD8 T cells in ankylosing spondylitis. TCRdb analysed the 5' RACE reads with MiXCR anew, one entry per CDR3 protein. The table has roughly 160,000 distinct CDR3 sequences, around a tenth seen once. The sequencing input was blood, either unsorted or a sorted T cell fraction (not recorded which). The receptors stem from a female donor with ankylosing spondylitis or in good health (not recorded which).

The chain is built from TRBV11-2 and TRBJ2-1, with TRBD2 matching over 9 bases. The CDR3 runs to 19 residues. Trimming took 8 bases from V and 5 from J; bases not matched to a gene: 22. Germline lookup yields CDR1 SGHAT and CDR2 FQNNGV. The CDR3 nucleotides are TGTGCCAGCGTATGGTCGACTCCTAGCGGGACTCACTGGGACAATGAGCAGTTCTTC. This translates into CASVWSTPSGTHWDNEQFF. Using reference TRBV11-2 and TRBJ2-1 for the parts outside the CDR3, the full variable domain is EAGVAQSPRYKIIEKRQSVAFWCNPISGHATLYWYQQILGQGPKLLIQFQNNGVVDDSQLPKDRFSAERLKGVDSTLKIQPAKLEDSAVYLCASVWSTPSGTHWDNEQFFGPGTRLTVL.

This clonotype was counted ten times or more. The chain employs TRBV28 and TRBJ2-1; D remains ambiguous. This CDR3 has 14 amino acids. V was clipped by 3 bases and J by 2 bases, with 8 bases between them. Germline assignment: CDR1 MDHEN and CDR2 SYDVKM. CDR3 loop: CASSLQSPYNEQFF. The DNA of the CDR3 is TGTGCCAGCAGTTTGCAGTCCCCCTACAATGAGCAGTTCTTC.

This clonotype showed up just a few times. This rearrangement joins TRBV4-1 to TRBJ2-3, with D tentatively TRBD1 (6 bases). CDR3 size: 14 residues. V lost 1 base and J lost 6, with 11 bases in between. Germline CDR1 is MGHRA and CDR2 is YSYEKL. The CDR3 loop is CASSQVTGRDTQYF. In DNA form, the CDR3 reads TGCGCCAGCAGCCAAGTTACAGGGCGCGATACGCAGTATTTT.

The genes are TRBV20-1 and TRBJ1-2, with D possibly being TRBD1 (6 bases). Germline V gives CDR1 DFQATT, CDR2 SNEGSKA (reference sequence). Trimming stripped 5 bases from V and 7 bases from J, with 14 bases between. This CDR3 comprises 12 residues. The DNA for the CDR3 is TGCAGTGCTCTAAGGGGGGGGCTTGGCTACACCTTC. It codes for CSALRGGLGYTF.

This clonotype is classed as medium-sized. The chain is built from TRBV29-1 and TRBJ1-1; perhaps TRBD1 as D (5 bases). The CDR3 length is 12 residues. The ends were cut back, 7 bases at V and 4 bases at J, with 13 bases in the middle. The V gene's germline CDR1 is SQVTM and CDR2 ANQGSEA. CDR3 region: CSAPQQGTEAFF. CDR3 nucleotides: TGCAGCGCCCCCCAGCAGGGCACTGAAGCTTTCTTT.

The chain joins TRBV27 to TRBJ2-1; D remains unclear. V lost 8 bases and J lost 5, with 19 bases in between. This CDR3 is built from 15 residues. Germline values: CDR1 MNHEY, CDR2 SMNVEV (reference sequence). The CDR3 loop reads CASAPRAVVDNEQFF. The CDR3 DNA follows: TGTGCCAGCGCCCCTCGGGCGGTTGTCGACAATGAGCAGTTCTTC.

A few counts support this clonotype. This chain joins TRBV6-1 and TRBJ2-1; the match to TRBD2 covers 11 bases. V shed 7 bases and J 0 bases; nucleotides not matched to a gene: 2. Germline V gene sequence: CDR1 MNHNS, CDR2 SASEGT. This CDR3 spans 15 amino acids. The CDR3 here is CASKTSGDSYNEQFF. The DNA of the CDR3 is TGTGCCAGCAAGACTAGCGGGGACTCCTACAATGAGCAGTTCTTC.

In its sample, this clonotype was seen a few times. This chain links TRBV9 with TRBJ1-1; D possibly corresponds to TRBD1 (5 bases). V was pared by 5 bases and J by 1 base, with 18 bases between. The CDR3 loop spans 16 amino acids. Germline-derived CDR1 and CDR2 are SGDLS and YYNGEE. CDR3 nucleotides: TGTGCCAGCAGTGCCTCGCTTGGTGGGACGAACACTGAAGCTTTCTTT. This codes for CASSASLGGTNTEAFF.

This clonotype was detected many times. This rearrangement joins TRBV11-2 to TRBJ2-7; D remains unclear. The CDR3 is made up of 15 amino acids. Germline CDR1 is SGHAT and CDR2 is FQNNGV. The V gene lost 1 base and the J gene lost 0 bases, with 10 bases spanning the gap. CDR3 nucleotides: TGTGCCAGCAGCTTAGCCAGTTACAGCTCCTACGAGCAGTACTTC. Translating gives CASSLASYSSYEQYF.

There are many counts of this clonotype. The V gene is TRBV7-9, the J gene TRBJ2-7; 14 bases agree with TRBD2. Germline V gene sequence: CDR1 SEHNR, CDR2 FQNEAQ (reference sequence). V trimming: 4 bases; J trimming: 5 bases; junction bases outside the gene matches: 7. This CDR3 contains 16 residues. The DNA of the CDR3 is TGTGCCAGCAGCTCGGGACTAGCGGGAGTAACCAACGAGCAGTACTTC. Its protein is CASSSGLAGVTNEQYF.

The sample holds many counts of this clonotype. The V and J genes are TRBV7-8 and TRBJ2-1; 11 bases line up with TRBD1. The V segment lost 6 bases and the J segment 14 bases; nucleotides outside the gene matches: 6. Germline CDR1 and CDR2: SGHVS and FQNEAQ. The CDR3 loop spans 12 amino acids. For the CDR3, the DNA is TGTGCCAGCAGACCGGGGACAGGGGGGGAGTTCTTC. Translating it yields CASRPGTGGEFF.

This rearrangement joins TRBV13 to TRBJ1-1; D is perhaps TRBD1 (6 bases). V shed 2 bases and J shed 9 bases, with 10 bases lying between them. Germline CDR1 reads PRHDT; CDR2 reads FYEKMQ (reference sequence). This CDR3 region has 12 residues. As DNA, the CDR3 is TGTGCCAGCAGCTTAACTGGACAGCAAGCTTTCTTT. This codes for CASSLTGQQAFF. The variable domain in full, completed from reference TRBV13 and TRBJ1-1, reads AAGVIQSPRHLIKEKRETATLKCYPIPRHDTVYWYQQGPGQDPQFLISFYEKMQSDKGSIPDRFSAQQFSDYHSELNMSSLELGDSALYFCASSLTGQQAFFGQGTRLTVV.

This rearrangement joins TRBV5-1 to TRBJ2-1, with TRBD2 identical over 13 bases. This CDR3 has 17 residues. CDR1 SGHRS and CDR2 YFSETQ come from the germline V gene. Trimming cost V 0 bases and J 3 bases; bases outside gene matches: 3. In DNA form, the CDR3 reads TGCGCCAGCAGCTTGGGGACTAGCGGGAGTGGCTACAATGAGCAGTTCTTC. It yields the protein CASSLGTSGSGYNEQFF.